The present T cell receptor beta chain was sequenced within a study of OX40 agonist ivuxolimab in advanced cancers. In the study overall: Treatment of patients was with ivuxolimab, an agonistic anti-OX40 (CD134) antibody. People who had prior anti-PD-1, anti-PD-L1 or anti-CTLA-4 therapy could take part, and 40% had some. Notes on the study in general: At doses 0.1 to 3.0 mg/kg, CD4+ and CD8+ clones expanded.

V shed 0 bases and J shed 1 base, with 17 bases lying between them. Germline CDR1 and CDR2: LGHNA and YSLEER. This CDR3 has 18 amino acids. Measured with immunoSEQ multiplex PCR; TCRdb has only the in-frame clones, and not every one. This sample has approximately 45,000 clones, with 85% to 95% found just once. At baseline, cycle 4 day 1, and cycle 7 day 1, blood was sampled. On this clone: Its antigen is undetermined.

This TCR was sampled from an adult with an advanced solid tumor such as melanoma, head and neck, liver or kidney cancer. V gene TRBV4-3 combines with J gene TRBJ2-3; D may correspond to TRBD1 or TRBD2 (5 bases each). Sequenced here: CD4+ or CD8+ T cells sorted from blood, sampled in a trial of the OX40 agonist ivuxolimab. CDR3 sequence reads: CASSQDERGPTGTDTQYF. For the CDR3, the DNA is TGCGCCAGCAGCCAAGATGAAAGGGGACCGACAGGCACAGATACGCAGTATTTT.